This entry concerns a single T cell receptor (beta chain). What antigen it recognizes has not been identified. No qualities accompany the bases; no much larger clone lies one base away. Unmatched junction bases come to 8, with V trimmed by 7 bases and J by 11 bases. The CDR3 sequence holds 12 residues, the cysteine and phenylalanine included. Kept here is only the CDR3 DNA, which spans 36 bases and is read in frame from base 1. From a lookup of the germline V gene, CDR1 and CDR2 are MNHNS and SASEGT. The data stem from a study of OX40 agonist ivuxolimab in advanced cancers. For the wider study: The costimulatory receptor OX40 (CD134) was targeted by ivuxolimab, a fully human IgG2 agonistic monoclonal antibody. Intravenous ivuxolimab was administered to patients every 2 weeks at six dose levels: 0.01, 0.1, 0.3, 1.5, 3 and 10 mg/kg. Of the roughly 54 patients in dose escalation, around 20 had hepatocellular carcinoma, around 15 had melanoma, 9 had renal cell carcinoma and 9 had head and neck cancer. A male proportion of around 81% and a mean age of 60 years, ranging from about 23 to 90, were recorded for the dose-escalation cohort. Prior anti-PD-1, anti-PD-L1 or anti-CTLA-4 therapy was permitted, and checkpoint inhibitors had been received by less than 45% of dose-escalation patients. Three dose-escalation patients achieved partial responses, one with hepatocellular carcinoma and two with cutaneous melanoma. Peripheral TCRbeta sequencing was intended to test whether TCR sequence diversity was altered and clonal T-cell expansion was caused by ivuxolimab. The paper describes the monotherapy dose-escalation part (N of about 57 patients) of the phase I trial of ivuxolimab.

To sequence the TCRbeta CDR3 region, genomic DNA was isolated from the sorted cells. TCRbeta CDR3 regions were sequenced using the immunoSEQ Assay. Not all clones reach the TCRdb copy of this immuneACCESS table, which keeps in-frame sequences only. Checked studies attribute under half of the gap to unresolved V genes and leave the rest unexplained. For this sample there are around 38,000 clones; approximately 82% appear just once. The top ten hold roughly 7.1% of the sample. Patients with autoimmune disease history or receiving systemic immunosuppression were excluded from the trial. Peripheral blood for TCR sequencing was drawn from every dose cohort at baseline, at cycle 4 day 1 and at cycle 7 day 1. Samples came from an open-label, multicenter, first-in-human phase I dose-escalation trial of ivuxolimab. The trial enrolled adults with locally advanced or metastatic head and neck squamous cell, hepatocellular, melanoma or renal cell carcinoma. CD4+ and CD8+ T cells were sorted separately from peripheral blood before TCR sequencing.

Here is what the overall study found, with its caveats: Which antigens the clonally expanded peripheral T cells were specific for was not determined. After ivuxolimab, expanded clones were on average more numerous among CD8+ T cells than among CD4+ T cells. In partial responders in the 0.1-3.0 mg/kg groups, normalized peripheral clonal expansion was found to be among the lowest, especially among CD8+ T cells. Low levels of normalized T-cell clonal expansion were also seen in some patients who did not respond. At doses from 0.1 to 3.0 mg/kg, clonal expansion was seen in both CD4+ and CD8+ blood T cells between baseline and week 6.

The chain employs TRBV6-1 and TRBJ2-5, with 9 junctional bases fitting TRBD2. The source of this sequence is an adult with an advanced solid tumor such as melanoma, head and neck, liver or kidney cancer. Source: CD4+ or CD8+ T cells sorted from blood, taken in a trial of the OX40 agonist ivuxolimab. The CDR3 reads CASTGAGGEQYF. The DNA reads as follows: TGTGCCAGCACCGGAGCGGGAGGAGAGCAGTACTTC.